The rows below give T cell receptor beta chains drawn from one sample of a study of shared clonotypes between healthy human individuals. Assay: immunoSEQ multiplex PCR; the TCRdb copy retains only in-frame clones and omits some. Found here are over a million clones, 98% to 99% of them singletons; the top ten hold over 0.3%. The sample consisted of naive CD4+ T cells sorted from blood. The receptors were sampled from a man aged 25-45 years in good health. Both conserved end residues are part of each CDR3. Each record gives: CDR3 protein, CDR3 DNA, J gene, D gene, V gene, clone size. The D gene is left open where the match is weak. Rows give clone size only sometimes, using once, few, many, or a class for an expanded clone.

CDR3: CASSPTGWDHEQYF
DNA: TGCGCCAGCAGTCCAACGGGATGGGACCACGAGCAGTACTTC
J: TRBJ2-7
D: .
V: TRBV10-1
size: .

CDR3: CASSVAFGSGRSYYNEQFF
DNA: TGTGCCAGCAGCGTAGCTTTTGGTAGCGGGCGATCCTATTACAATGAGCAGTTCTTC
J: TRBJ2-1
D: TRBD2
V: TRBV9
size: .

CDR3: CASSEPHRASAGGTDTQYF
DNA: TGTGCCAGCTCCGAACCACATCGTGCATCAGCGGGAGGGACAGATACGCAGTATTTT
J: TRBJ2-3
D: TRBD2
V: TRBV18
size: .

CDR3: CASSFRTSATPDTQYF
DNA: TGTGCCAGCAGCTTCCGGACTAGCGCTACCCCAGATACGCAGTATTTT
J: TRBJ2-3
D: TRBD2
V: TRBV5-5
size: .

CDR3: CASSKGLAGLMDEQFF
DNA: TGCGCCAGCAGTAAAGGCCTAGCGGGACTTATGGATGAGCAGTTCTTC
J: TRBJ2-1
D: TRBD2
V: TRBV10-1
size: .

CDR3: CASSLASGGLQETQYF
DNA: TGCGCCAGCAGCTTGGCATCCGGGGGTCTCCAAGAGACCCAGTACTTC
J: TRBJ2-5
D: .
V: TRBV5-1
size: .

CDR3: CASSFTRDTQYF
DNA: TGTGCCAGCAGCTTCACCCGTGATACGCAGTATTTT
J: TRBJ2-3
D: .
V: TRBV7-6
size: .

CDR3: CASSQHSGSYEQYF
DNA: TGCGCCAGCAGCCAACATAGCGGCTCCTACGAGCAGTACTTC
J: TRBJ2-7
D: .
V: TRBV4-1
size: once

CDR3: CAIRDLGRAYYNEQFF
DNA: TGTGCCATCAGGGATCTCGGGAGGGCCTATTACAATGAGCAGTTCTTC
J: TRBJ2-1
D: TRBD2
V: TRBV10-3
size: .

CDR3: CASSHGQGVTGELFF
DNA: TGCGCCAGCAGCCACGGACAGGGGGTCACCGGGGAGCTGTTTTTT
J: TRBJ2-2
D: TRBD1
V: TRBV5-1
size: .

CDR3: CASSRGQFATNEKLFF
DNA: TGTGCCAGCAGCCGCGGGCAGTTTGCAACTAATGAAAAACTGTTTTTT
J: TRBJ1-4
D: .
V: TRBV11-2
size: .

CDR3: CASSYSTSGTYREQYF
DNA: TGTGCCAGCAGTTACTCAACTAGCGGGACCTATCGAGAGCAGTACTTC
J: TRBJ2-7
D: TRBD2
V: TRBV6-6
size: .

CDR3: CASSPSGEIQYF
DNA: TGTGCCAGCAGCCCGTCCGGCGAAATTCAGTACTTC
J: TRBJ2-4
D: .
V: TRBV6-6
size: .

CDR3: CASSIGLAGAYEQYF
DNA: TGTGCCAGCAGCATAGGACTAGCGGGAGCCTACGAGCAGTACTTC
J: TRBJ2-7
D: .
V: TRBV21-1
size: .

CDR3: CASSRGTSISLGRADTQYF
DNA: TGCGCCAGCAGCCGTGGGACTAGTATAAGTTTGGGCAGGGCAGATACGCAGTATTTT
J: TRBJ2-3
D: TRBD2
V: TRBV5-1
size: .

CDR3: CASSPPMGGSIQPQHF
DNA: TGTGCCAGCAGCCCGCCAATGGGCGGATCAATACAGCCCCAGCATTTT
J: TRBJ1-5
D: .
V: TRBV28
size: .

CDR3: CASSLDRTGRADTQYF
DNA: TGTGCCAGCAGCTTGGACCGGACAGGGCGGGCAGATACGCAGTATTTT
J: TRBJ2-3
D: TRBD1
V: TRBV5-4
size: .

CDR3: CASSLINRESEQYF
DNA: TGTGCCAGCAGCTTAATCAACAGGGAGTCCGAGCAGTACTTC
J: TRBJ2-7
D: .
V: TRBV7-2
size: .

CDR3: CASNPGWDHRAFF
DNA: TGTGCCAGCAACCCGGGGTGGGACCATCGCGCGTTTTTT
J: TRBJ2-2
D: .
V: TRBV7-2
size: .

CDR3: CASSFPAGGSHNEQFF
DNA: TGTGCCAGCAGCTTTCCAGCGGGAGGATCCCACAATGAGCAGTTCTTC
J: TRBJ2-1
D: TRBD2
V: TRBV7-2
size: .

CDR3: CSAHSPGTQYF
DNA: TGCAGTGCTCACAGCCCTGGTACGCAGTATTTT
J: TRBJ2-3
D: .
V: TRBV20-1
size: .

CDR3: CASSLTSGPNYEQYF
DNA: TGTGCCAGCAGCCTCACTAGCGGGCCTAACTACGAGCAGTACTTC
J: TRBJ2-7
D: TRBD2
V: TRBV5-4
size: .

CDR3: CASSRAAATDTQYF
DNA: TGTGCCAGCTCGAGGGCGGCCGCCACAGATACGCAGTATTTT
J: TRBJ2-3
D: .
V: TRBV18
size: .

CDR3: CASSERQSNYGYTF
DNA: TGTGCCAGCAGTGAACGGCAGTCTAACTATGGCTACACCTTC
J: TRBJ1-2
D: .
V: TRBV25-1
size: once

CDR3: CASSSRDSGNTIYF
DNA: TGTGCCAGCAGCTCGCGGGACTCTGGAAACACCATATATTTT
J: TRBJ1-3
D: .
V: TRBV5-4
size: .

CDR3: CASKYDAGGVETQYF
DNA: TGTGCCAGCAAGTACGATGCGGGAGGGGTAGAGACCCAGTACTTC
J: TRBJ2-5
D: TRBD2
V: TRBV6-6
size: once

CDR3: CASSPLGAGSNQPQHF
DNA: TGTGCCAGCAGTCCCCTCGGAGCCGGGAGCAATCAGCCCCAGCATTTT
J: TRBJ1-5
D: .
V: TRBV28
size: .

CDR3: CASSPWDGDSNQPQHF
DNA: TGTGCCAGTAGTCCGTGGGACGGTGATAGCAATCAGCCCCAGCATTTT
J: TRBJ1-5
D: .
V: TRBV19
size: .

CDR3: CASRETSGRTYEQFF
DNA: TGTGCCAGCAGAGAGACTAGCGGGAGAACCTATGAGCAGTTCTTC
J: TRBJ2-1
D: TRBD2
V: TRBV2
size: .

CDR3: CASSRLQETQYF
DNA: TGTGCCAGCAGTCGACTCCAAGAGACCCAGTACTTC
J: TRBJ2-5
D: .
V: TRBV9
size: .

CDR3: CASSPLGAALGEQYF
DNA: TGCGCCAGCAGCCCCCTTGGGGCAGCCCTTGGCGAGCAGTACTTC
J: TRBJ2-7
D: .
V: TRBV10-1
size: .

CDR3: CASSKNGAKGEKLFF
DNA: TGTGCCAGCAGCAAAAACGGGGCCAAGGGTGAAAAACTGTTTTTT
J: TRBJ1-4
D: .
V: TRBV6-5
size: .

CDR3: CASSINRGNEQYF
DNA: TGTGCCAGCAGCATCAACAGGGGTAACGAGCAGTACTTC
J: TRBJ2-7
D: TRBD1
V: TRBV7-8
size: .

CDR3: CAWSDGSSYNEQFF
DNA: TGTGCCTGGAGTGACGGGAGCTCCTACAATGAGCAGTTCTTC
J: TRBJ2-1
D: .
V: TRBV30
size: .

CDR3: CASSLRQGIYNEQFF
DNA: TGTGCCAGCAGTTTACGGCAGGGTATTTACAATGAGCAGTTCTTC
J: TRBJ2-1
D: .
V: TRBV28
size: .

CDR3: CASSLAADNYGYTF
DNA: TGTGCCAGCAGCTTGGCAGCGGATAACTATGGCTACACCTTC
J: TRBJ1-2
D: .
V: TRBV5-4
size: .